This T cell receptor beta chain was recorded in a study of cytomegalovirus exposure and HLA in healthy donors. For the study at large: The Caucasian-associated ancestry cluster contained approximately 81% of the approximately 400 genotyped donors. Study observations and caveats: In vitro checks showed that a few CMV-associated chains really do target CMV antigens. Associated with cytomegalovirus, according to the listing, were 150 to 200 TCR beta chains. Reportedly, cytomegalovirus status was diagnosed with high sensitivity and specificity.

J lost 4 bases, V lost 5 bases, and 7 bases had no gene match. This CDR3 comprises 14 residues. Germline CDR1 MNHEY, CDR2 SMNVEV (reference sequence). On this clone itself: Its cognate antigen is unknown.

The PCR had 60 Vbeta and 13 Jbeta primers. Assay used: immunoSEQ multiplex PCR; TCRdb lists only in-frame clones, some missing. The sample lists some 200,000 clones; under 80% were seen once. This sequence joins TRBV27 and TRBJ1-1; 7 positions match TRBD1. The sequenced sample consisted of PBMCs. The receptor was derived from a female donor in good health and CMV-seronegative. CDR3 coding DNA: TGTGCCAGCAGTATAATCGGGACAGCCACTGAAGCTTTCTTT. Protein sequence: CASSIIGTATEAFF.